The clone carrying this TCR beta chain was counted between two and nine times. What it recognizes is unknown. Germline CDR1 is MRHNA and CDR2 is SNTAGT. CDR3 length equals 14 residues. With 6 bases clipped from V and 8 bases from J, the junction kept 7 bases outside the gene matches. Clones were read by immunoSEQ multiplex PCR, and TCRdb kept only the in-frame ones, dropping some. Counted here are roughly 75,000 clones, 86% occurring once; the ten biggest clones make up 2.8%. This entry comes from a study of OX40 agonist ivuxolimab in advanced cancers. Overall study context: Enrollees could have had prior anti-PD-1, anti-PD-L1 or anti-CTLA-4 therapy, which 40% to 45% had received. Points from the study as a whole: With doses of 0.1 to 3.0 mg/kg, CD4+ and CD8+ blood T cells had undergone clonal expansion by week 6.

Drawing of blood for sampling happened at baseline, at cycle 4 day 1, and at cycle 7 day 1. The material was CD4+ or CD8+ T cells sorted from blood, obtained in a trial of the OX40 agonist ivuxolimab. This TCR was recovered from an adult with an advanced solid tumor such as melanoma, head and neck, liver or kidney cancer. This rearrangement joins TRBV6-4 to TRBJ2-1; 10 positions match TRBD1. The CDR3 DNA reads TGTGCCAGCAGGGGGGACAGGGGTTTCGATGAGCAGTTCTTC. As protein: CASRGDRGFDEQFF.